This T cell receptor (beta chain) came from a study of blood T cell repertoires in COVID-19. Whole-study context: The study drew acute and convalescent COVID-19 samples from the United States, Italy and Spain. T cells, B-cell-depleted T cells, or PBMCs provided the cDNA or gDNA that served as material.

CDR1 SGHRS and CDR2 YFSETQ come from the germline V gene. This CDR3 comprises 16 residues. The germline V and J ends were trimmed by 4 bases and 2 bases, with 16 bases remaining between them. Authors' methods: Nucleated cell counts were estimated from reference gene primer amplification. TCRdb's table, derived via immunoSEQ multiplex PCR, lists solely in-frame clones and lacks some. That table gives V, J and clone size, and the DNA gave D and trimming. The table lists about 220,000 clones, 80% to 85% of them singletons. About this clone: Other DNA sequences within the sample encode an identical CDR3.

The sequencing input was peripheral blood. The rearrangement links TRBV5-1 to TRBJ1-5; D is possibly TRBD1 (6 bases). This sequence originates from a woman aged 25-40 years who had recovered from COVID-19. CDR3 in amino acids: CASSPGVGGGNQPQHF. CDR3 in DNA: TGCGCCAGCAGCCCCGGGGTAGGGGGTGGCAATCAGCCCCAGCATTTT.